This T cell receptor beta chain was captured in a study of Graves' ophthalmopathy and Graves' hyperthyroidism. For repertoire sequencing, the TCR beta CDR3 regions were amplified from RNA transcripts. RT-PCR in the first round used HTBI primers; a second-round multiplex PCR followed. MiXCR was run by TCRdb on the multiplex PCR reads, yielding one entry per CDR3 protein. The sample contains around 1,200,000 distinct CDR3 sequences, about two fifths of which appear only once. Input material: peripheral blood or thyroid tissue (not recorded which). The sequence derives from an adult man with Graves' hyperthyroidism.

CDR3 protein: CSAGKMDTEAFF. As DNA, the CDR3 is TGCAGTGCTGGAAAAATGGACACTGAAGCTTTCTTT. The gene calls are TRBV20-1 and TRBJ1-1; no clear D. The CDR3 has 12 residues. Germline CDR1 reads DFQATT; CDR2 reads SNEGSKA (reference sequence). Trimming took off 5 bases at V and 3 bases at J, with 10 bases between the two ends.